The clone carrying this T cell receptor beta chain was seen repeatedly, ten times or more. Its antigen is as yet unknown. To make TCR beta libraries, researchers used iRepertoire HTBI primers and Arm-PCR of CDR3 regions. One entry per CDR3 protein results from TCRdb running MiXCR on the multiplex PCR reads. The sample lists hundreds of thousands of distinct CDR3 sequences; roughly 20% were seen once. CDR1 and CDR2 from the germline V gene are SGHAT and FQNNGV. V shed 2 bases and J shed 4 bases, with 14 bases lying between them. The CDR3 consists of 15 residues. This record comes from a study of regulatory T cells in long-lasting Graves disease. Study overall: Disease was considered persistent Graves' disease after over 5 years of antithyroid drugs (with positive TSH receptor antibodies). Study conclusions and caveats: Those with persistent disease had in common more public clonotypes (about 2,500) than new patients (approximately 920).

Sample time point: persistent/refractory GD, antithyroid drugs over 5 years with positive TRAb. The TCR library was made from RNA extracted from PBMCs. Graves' disease diagnoses followed American Thyroid Association guidelines. The J gene is TRBJ1-1, the V gene TRBV11-2; D is possibly TRBD1 (6 bases). Sequences were derived from peripheral blood mononuclear cells (PBMCs), sampled when the disease was refractory, from a patient treated with antithyroid drugs. This sequence originates from a female donor with Graves disease. Written as DNA, the CDR3 is TGTGCCAGCAGCTTATTTACAGGGCGGGGCACTGAAGCTTTCTTT. This codes for CASSLFTGRGTEAFF.